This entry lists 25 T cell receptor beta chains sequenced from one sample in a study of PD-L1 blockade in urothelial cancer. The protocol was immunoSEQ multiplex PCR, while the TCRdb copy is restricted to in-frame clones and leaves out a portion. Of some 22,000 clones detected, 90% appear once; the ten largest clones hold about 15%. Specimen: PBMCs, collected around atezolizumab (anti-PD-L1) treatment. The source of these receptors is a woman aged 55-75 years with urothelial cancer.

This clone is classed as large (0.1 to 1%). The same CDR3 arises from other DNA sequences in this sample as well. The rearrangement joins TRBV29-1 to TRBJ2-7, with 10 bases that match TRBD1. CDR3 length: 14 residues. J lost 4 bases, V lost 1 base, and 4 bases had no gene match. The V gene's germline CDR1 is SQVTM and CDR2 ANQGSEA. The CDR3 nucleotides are TGCAGCGTTGAAGTAGGGGACAGGGGATACGAGCAGTACTTC. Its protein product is CSVEVGDRGYEQYF.

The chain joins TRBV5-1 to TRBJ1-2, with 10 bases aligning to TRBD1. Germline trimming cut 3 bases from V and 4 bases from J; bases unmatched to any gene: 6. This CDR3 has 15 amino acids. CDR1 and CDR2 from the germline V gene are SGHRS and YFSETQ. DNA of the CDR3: TGCGCCAGCAGCTCGACAGGGGGCGCCGGCTATGGCTACACCTTC. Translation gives CASSSTGGAGYGYTF.

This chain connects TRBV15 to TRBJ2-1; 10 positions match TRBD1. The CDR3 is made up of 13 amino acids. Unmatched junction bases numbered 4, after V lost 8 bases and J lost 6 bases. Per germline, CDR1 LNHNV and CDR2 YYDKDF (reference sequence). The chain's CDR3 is CATARQGANEQFF. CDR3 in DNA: TGTGCCACCGCACGACAGGGGGCCAATGAGCAGTTCTTC.

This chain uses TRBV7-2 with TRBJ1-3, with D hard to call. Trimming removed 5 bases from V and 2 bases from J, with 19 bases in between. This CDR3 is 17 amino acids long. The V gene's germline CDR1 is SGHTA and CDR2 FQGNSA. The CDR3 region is CASSVNWGGPAGNTIYF. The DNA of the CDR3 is TGTGCCAGCAGCGTTAACTGGGGAGGGCCCGCTGGAAACACCATATATTTT.

In DNA, the CDR3 is TGTGCCAGCTCACCGCCCAGCGGGTTCTACAATGAGCAGTTCTTC. This codes for CASSPPSGFYNEQFF. The chain couples TRBV18 to TRBJ2-1; tentatively, D is TRBD2 (6 bases). The CDR3 covers 15 residues. Per the germline V gene, CDR1 is KGHSH and CDR2 is LQKENI. The V gene lost 3 bases and the J gene lost 3 bases, with 12 bases spanning the gap. Looking up the rest from reference TRBV18 and TRBJ2-1 gives the full variable domain: NAGVMQNPRHLVRRRGQEARLRCSPMKGHSHVYWYRQLPEEGLKFMVYLQKENIIDESGMPKERFSAEFPKEGPSILRIQQVVRGDSAAYFCASSPPSGFYNEQFFGPGTRLTVL.

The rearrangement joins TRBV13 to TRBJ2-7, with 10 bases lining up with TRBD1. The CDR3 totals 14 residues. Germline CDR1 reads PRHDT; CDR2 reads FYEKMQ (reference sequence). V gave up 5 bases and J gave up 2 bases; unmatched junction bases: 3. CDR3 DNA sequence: TGTGCCAGCAGCCCAGGGACAGGGGCCTACGAGCAGTACTTC. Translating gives CASSPGTGAYEQYF.

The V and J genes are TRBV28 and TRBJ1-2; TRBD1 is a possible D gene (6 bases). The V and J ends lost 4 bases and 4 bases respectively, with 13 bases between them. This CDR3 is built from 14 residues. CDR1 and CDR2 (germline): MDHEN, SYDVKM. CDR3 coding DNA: TGTGCCAGCAGTTCTCCAACAGGGCTCTATGGCTACACCTTC. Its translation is CASSSPTGLYGYTF.

The CDR3 region has the DNA TGCAGTGCTAGTCAGATTTCCGGCTACACCTTC. Its translation is CSASQISGYTF. This chain connects TRBV20-1 to TRBJ1-2; D remains unclear. Trimming removed 3 bases at V and 8 bases at J, with 10 bases between. The CDR3 consists of 11 residues. The germline V gene encodes CDR1 DFQATT and CDR2 SNEGSKA (reference sequence).

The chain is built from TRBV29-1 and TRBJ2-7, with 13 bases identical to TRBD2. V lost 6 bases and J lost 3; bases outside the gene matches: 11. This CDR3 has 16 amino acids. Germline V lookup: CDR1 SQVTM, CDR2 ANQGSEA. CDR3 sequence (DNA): TGCAGCGTGGGGACTAGCGGGACCCGTGGTGGCTACGAGCAGTACTTC. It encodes CSVGTSGTRGGYEQYF.

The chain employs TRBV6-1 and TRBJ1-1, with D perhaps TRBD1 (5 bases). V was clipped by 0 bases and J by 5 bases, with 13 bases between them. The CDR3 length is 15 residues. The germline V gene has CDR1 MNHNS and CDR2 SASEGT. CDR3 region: CASSEARGWRTEAFF. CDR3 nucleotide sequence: TGTGCCAGCAGTGAAGCAAGGGGATGGAGAACTGAAGCTTTCTTT.

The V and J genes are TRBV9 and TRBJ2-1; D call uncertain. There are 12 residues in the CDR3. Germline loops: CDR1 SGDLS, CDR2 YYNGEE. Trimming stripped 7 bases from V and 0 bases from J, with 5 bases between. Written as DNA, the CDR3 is TGTGCCAGCGCCAGCTCCTACAATGAGCAGTTCTTC. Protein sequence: CASASSYNEQFF.

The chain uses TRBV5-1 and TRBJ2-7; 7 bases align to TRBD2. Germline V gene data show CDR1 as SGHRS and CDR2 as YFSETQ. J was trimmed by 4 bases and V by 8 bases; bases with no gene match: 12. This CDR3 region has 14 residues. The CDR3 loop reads CASQREGGRYEQYF. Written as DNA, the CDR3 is TGCGCCAGTCAGAGGGAGGGAGGACGATACGAGCAGTACTTC.

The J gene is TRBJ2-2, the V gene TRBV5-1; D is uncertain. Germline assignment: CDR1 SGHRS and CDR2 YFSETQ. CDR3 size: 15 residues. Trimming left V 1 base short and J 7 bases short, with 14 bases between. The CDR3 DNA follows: TGCGCCAGCAGCTTGTCGCGTGCTCGCGTCGGGGAGCTGTTTTTT. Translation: CASSLSRARVGELFF.

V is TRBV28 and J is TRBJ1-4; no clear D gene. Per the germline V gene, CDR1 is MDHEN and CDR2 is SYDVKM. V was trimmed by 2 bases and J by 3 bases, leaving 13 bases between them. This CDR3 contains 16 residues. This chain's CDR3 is CASSLNLPGSNEKLFF. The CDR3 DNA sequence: TGTGCCAGCAGTTTAAACCTCCCGGGATCTAATGAAAAACTGTTTTTT. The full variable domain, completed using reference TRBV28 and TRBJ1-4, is DVKVTQSSRYLVKRTGEKVFLECVQDMDHENMFWYRQDPGLGLRLIYFSYDVKMKEKGDIPEGYSVSREKKERFSLILESASTNQTSMYLCASSLNLPGSNEKLFFGSGTQLSVL.

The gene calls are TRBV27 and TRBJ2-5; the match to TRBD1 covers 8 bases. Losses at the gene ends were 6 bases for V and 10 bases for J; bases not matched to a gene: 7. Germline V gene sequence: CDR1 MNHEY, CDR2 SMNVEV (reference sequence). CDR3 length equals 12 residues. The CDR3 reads CASSRQGLGQYF. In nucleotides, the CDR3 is TGTGCCAGCAGCCGACAGGGGCTTGGCCAGTACTTC.

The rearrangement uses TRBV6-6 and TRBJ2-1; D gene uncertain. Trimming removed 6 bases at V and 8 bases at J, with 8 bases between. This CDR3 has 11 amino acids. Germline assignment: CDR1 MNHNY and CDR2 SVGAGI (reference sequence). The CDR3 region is CASSAVYEQFF. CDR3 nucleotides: TGTGCCAGCAGCGCAGTTTATGAGCAGTTCTTC.

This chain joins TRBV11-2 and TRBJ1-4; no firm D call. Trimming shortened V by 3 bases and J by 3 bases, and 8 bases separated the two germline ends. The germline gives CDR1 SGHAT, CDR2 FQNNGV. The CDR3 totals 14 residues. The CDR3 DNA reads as TGTGCCAGCAGCTTTTCGGGAGCTAATGAAAAACTGTTTTTT. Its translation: CASSFSGANEKLFF.

CDR3 in amino acids: CASSFIRGPNQPQHF. The DNA of the CDR3 is TGTGCCAGCAGCTTCATCAGGGGTCCCAATCAGCCCCAGCATTTT. The genes are TRBV7-2 and TRBJ1-5; maybe TRBD1 (6 bases). The CDR3 is made up of 15 amino acids. V gave up 3 bases and J gave up 3 bases, with 12 bases separating them. Per germline, CDR1 SGHTA and CDR2 FQGNSA. Full variable domain (outside the CDR3, taken from reference TRBV7-2 and TRBJ1-5): GAGVSQSPSNKVTEKGKDVELRCDPISGHTALYWYRQSLGQGLEFLIYFQGNSAPDKSGLPSDRFSAERTGGSVSTLTIQRTQQEDSAVYLCASSFIRGPNQPQHFGDGTRLSIL.

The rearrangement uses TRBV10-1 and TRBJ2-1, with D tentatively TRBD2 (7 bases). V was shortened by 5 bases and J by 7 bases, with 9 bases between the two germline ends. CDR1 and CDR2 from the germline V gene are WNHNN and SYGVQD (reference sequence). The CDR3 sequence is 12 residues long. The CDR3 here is CASSRGGNEQFF. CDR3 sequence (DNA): TGCGCCAGCAGTAGGGGGGGGAATGAGCAGTTCTTC.

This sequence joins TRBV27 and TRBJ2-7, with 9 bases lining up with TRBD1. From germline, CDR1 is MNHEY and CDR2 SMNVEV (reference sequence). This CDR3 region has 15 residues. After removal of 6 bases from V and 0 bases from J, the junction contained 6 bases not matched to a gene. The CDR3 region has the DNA TGTGCCAGCAGACCACAGGGGGCCAGCTCCTACGAGCAGTACTTC. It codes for CASRPQGASSYEQYF.

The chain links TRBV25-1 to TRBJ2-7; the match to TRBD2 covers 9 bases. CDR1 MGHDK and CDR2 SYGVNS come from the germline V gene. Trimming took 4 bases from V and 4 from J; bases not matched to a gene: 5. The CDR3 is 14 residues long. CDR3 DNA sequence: TGTGCCAGCAGTGGCGCGGGAGGGCTGTACGAGCAGTACTTC. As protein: CASSGAGGLYEQYF.

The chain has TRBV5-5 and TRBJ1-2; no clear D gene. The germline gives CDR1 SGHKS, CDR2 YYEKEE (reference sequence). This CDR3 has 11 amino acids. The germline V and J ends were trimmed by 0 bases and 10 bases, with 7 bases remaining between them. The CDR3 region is CASSLGEVYTF. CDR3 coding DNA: TGTGCCAGCAGCTTGGGGGAGGTCTACACCTTC.

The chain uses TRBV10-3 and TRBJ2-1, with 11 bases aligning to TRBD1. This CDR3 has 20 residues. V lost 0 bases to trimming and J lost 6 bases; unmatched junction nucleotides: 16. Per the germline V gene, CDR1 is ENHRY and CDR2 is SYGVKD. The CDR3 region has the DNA TGTGCCATCAGTGAGTCAAGGGACAGGGGGTACGCCTTCGTGCTCAATGAGCAGTTCTTC. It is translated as CAISESRDRGYAFVLNEQFF.

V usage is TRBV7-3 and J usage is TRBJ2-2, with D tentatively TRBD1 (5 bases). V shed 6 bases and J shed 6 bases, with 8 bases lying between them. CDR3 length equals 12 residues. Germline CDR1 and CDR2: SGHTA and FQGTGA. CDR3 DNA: TGTGCCAGCAGTTCAGGGTCCGGGGAGCTGTTTTTT. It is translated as CASSSGSGELFF.

CDR3 in DNA: TGCGCCAGCAGCTCCGTAGCGGGAGTGAATGAGCAGTTCTTC. Translated: CASSSVAGVNEQFF. The chain employs TRBV5-1 and TRBJ2-1; 9 bases match TRBD2. Germline V gene lookup returns CDR1 SGHRS and CDR2 YFSETQ. Losses at the gene ends were 3 bases for V and 7 bases for J; bases not matched to a gene: 5. CDR3 length equals 14 residues.